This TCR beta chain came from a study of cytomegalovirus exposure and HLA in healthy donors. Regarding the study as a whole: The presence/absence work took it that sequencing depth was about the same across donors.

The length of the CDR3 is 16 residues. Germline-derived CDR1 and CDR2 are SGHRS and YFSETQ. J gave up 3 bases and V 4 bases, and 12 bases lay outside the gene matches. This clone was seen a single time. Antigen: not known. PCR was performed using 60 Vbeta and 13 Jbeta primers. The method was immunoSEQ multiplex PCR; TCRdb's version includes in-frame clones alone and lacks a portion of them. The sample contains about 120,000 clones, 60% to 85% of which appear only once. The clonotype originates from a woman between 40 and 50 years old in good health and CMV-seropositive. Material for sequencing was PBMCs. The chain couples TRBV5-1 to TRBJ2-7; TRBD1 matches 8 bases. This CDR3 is CASSPEGSDRDYEQYF. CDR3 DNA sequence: TGCGCCAGCAGCCCCGAGGGGTCGGACAGGGACTACGAGCAGTACTTC.